These 3 T cell receptor beta chains share one sample of origin, sequenced in a study of blood T cell repertoires in COVID-19. The assay was immunoSEQ multiplex PCR, and TCRdb's table has in-frame clones only and misses some. The sample holds roughly 190,000 clones, 84% seen once. Sequencing was performed on peripheral blood. Receptor source: a human donor with acute or convalescent COVID-19. The donor label of this sample is uncertain.

Details on this clone: This specimen includes other DNA sequences encoding the same CDR3. This chain joins TRBV7-2 and TRBJ2-7, with 8 bases that match TRBD1. Per germline, CDR1 SGHTA and CDR2 FQGNSA. J lost 3 bases, V lost 0 bases, and 4 bases had no gene match. CDR3 length: 15 amino acids. CDR3 residues: CASSLARQGIYEQYF. CDR3 nucleotide sequence: TGTGCCAGCAGCTTAGCGAGACAGGGGATCTACGAGCAGTACTTC. The whole variable domain, filled in from reference TRBV7-2 and TRBJ2-7, reads GAGVSQSPSNKVTEKGKDVELRCDPISGHTALYWYRQSLGQGLEFLIYFQGNSAPDKSGLPSDRFSAERTGGSVSTLTIQRTQQEDSAVYLCASSLARQGIYEQYFGPGTRLTVT.

This clone was counted a single time. The rearrangement uses TRBV29-1 and TRBJ1-5; possible D gene TRBD1, 5 bases. The length of the CDR3 is 13 residues. With 6 bases removed from V and 3 bases from J, the gap between germline ends came to 12 bases. Germline lookup yields CDR1 SQVTM and CDR2 ANQGSEA. CDR3 DNA sequence: TGCAGCGTGGCGTCAGGGCTCAATCAGCCCCAGCATTTT. This translates into CSVASGLNQPQHF.

This clone was seen at least ten times. V and J are TRBV28 and TRBJ2-6; D is unclear. The CDR3 length is 13 residues. V was shortened by 6 bases and J by 0 bases, with 3 bases between the two germline ends. Germline V gene data show CDR1 as MDHEN and CDR2 as SYDVKM. CDR3 DNA: TGTGCCAGCAGATACTCTGGGGCCAACGTCCTGACTTTC. Translated: CASRYSGANVLTF.